Below, one T cell receptor (beta chain) is given with its context. Antigen: not known. Expressed TCRB transcripts were sequenced after all isolated RNA was converted to cDNA. Sequencing was performed with immunoSEQ multiplex PCR; in TCRdb, only in-frame clones are kept and a portion is missing. The sample consists of 250,000 to 300,000 clones, roughly an eighth of them appearing once. This record comes from a study of beta chain features in type 1 diabetes. Study outcomes and limitations: TCRB CDR3s were moderately but significantly shorter in Type 1 diabetes patients in all four CD4+ subsets.

Germline V lookup: CDR1 MDHEN, CDR2 SYDVKM. This CDR3 has 17 residues. Unmatched junction bases numbered 15, after V lost 3 bases and J lost 7 bases. Sequenced sample: naive CD4+ T cells from blood. V usage is TRBV28 and J usage is TRBJ2-1; 7 positions match TRBD2. This receptor was obtained from a man aged 30 to 45 with type 1 diabetes. For the CDR3, the DNA is TGTGCCAGCAGTTTTAAGATTGGCGGGAGCGGGGATAATGAGCAGTTCTTC. Its protein is CASSFKIGGSGDNEQFF.